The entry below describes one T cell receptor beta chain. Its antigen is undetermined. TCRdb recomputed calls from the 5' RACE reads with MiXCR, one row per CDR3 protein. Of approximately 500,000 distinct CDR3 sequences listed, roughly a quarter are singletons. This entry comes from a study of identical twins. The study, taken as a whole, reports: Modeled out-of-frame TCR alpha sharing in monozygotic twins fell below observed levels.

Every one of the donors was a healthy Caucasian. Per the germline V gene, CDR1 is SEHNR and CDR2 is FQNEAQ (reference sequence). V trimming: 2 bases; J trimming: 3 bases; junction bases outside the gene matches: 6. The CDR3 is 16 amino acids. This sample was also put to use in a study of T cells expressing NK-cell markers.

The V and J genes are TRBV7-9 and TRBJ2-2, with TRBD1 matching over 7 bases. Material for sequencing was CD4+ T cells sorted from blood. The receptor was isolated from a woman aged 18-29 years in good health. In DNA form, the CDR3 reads TGTGCCAGCAGCTTATTTGAGGGGGCGCACACCGGGGAGCTGTTTTTT. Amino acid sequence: CASSLFEGAHTGELFF.